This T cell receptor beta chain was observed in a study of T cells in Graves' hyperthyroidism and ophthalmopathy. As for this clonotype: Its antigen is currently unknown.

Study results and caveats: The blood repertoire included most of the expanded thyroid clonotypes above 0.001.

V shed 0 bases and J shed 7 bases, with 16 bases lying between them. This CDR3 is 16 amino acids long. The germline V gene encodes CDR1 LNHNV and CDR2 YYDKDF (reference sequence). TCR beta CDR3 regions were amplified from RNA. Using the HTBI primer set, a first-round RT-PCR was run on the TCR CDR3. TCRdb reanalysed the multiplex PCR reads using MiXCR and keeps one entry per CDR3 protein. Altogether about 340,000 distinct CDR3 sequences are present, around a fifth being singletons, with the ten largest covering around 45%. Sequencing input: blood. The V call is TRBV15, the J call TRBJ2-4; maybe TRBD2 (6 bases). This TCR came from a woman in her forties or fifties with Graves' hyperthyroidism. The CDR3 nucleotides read TGTGCCACCAGCAGAGAGAAATCAGCGGGTGGGAACATTCAGTACTTC. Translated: CATSREKSAGGNIQYF.